The TCR beta chain described here comes from a study of T cell repertoires in cytomegalovirus infection. Study as a whole: Researchers turned to recently identified HLA-C-restricted CMV epitopes as well as well-studied HLA-B-restricted ones. Matching HLA type and CMV infection were both indicated by public TCR beta signatures.

TCRdb called the reads again in MiXCR, with one record for every CDR3 protein. The sample lists approximately 260,000 distinct CDR3 sequences; approximately 22% were seen once. A word on this clonotype: The target antigen is unknown.

The germline CDR1 and CDR2 sequences are SEHNR and FQNEAQ (reference sequence). V was pared by 5 bases and J by 2 bases, with 11 bases of the junction left unmatched. The CDR3 is made up of 16 amino acids. The study's findings and limits: HLA-C-restricted CMV-specific TCR beta clonotypes prevailed in the ex vivo response. Pooled public TCR beta family frequency picked out CMV carriers with the relevant HLA.

Sample: cultured PBMCs, taken from culture after CMV antigen stimulation. The clonotype originates from a human donor in good health (CMV status not recorded). Some clones in this sample may be carry-over from other donors' samples. This chain links TRBV7-9 with TRBJ2-7, with 8 bases that match TRBD1. CDR3 region: CASSPKIGTGTYEQYF. The CDR3 DNA follows: TGTGCCAGCAGCCCAAAGATAGGGACAGGAACCTACGAGCAGTACTTC.